The T cell receptor (beta chain) under discussion was sequenced for a study of lymphopenia after photon versus proton radiotherapy. Germline V gives CDR1 GTSNPN, CDR2 SVGIG (reference sequence). With V trimmed by 2 bases and J by 2 bases, 6 bases remained unmatched. The CDR3 spans 14 residues. Clones were read by immunoSEQ multiplex PCR, and TCRdb kept only the in-frame ones, dropping some. Among 150,000 to 200,000 clones, roughly nine tenths were seen once, and the ten largest hold around 5%. Findings and limits, study-wide: In patients who died, overall survival fell as post-nadir TCR diversity dropped more. After the lymphocyte nadir, photon-treated repertoires showed oligoclonal expansion, especially of CD8+ Temra cells.

As to this clone: Its antigen is unidentified.

The chain uses TRBV30 and TRBJ2-7, with 7 bases lining up with TRBD1. This clonotype was sampled from a man in his forties or fifties with gastric cancer. This sample comprised peripheral blood, obtained from a patient treated with photon-based radiotherapy. The CDR3 nucleotides are TGTGCCTGGAGTACAGGGGTTCCTCCCTACGAGCAGTACTTC. Amino acids: CAWSTGVPPYEQYF.